The 21 T cell receptor beta chains given below trace back to one sample, sequenced in a study of T cell responses to AZD1222 COVID-19 vaccine (dated by TCRdb to the early 2020s). The library came from the immunoSEQ multiplex PCR assay. Not all clones reach the TCRdb copy of this immuneACCESS table, which keeps in-frame sequences only. Checked studies attribute under half of the gap to unresolved V genes and leave the rest unexplained. A total of some 140,000 clones appear in this sample, 85% to 95% of them only once. The ten largest clones take up approximately 2.6% of the sample. This sample's time point label indicates: baseline before first vaccination. This specimen consisted of peripheral blood, obtained on day 0 of AZD1222 vaccination. Source of these receptors: an adult in good health.

V and J are TRBV4-1 and TRBJ1-2, with 8 bases fitting TRBD1. Germline trimming cut 1 base from V and 6 bases from J; bases unmatched to any gene: 10. Germline values: CDR1 MGHRA, CDR2 YSYEKL. This CDR3 region has 16 residues. For the CDR3, the DNA is TGCGCCAGCAGCCAAGGCCAATGGGGACAGGTAGATGGCTACACCTTC. Encoded protein: CASSQGQWGQVDGYTF.

CDR3 amino acids: CASSRRHTEAFF. The DNA for the CDR3 is TGTGCCAGCAGTCGAAGACACACTGAAGCTTTCTTT. The chain joins TRBV25-1 to TRBJ1-1; D not resolved. Deletions cut 5 bases from V and 3 bases from J, with 7 bases between. Germline CDR1 MGHDK, CDR2 SYGVNS. This CDR3 comprises 12 residues.

The chain combines TRBV6-4 with TRBJ1-1; D remains unclear. The CDR3 has 14 residues. The V end was cut by 7 bases, the J end by 5 bases, with 17 bases between. The V gene's germline CDR1 is MRHNA and CDR2 SNTAGT. CDR3 bases: TGTGCCAGCATACGGGGAGATGGGGAAACTGAAGCTTTCTTT. It yields the protein CASIRGDGETEAFF.

CDR3 in DNA: TGTGCCAGCAGCTTTTCGACTGGTCCCGAGCAGTACTTC. It encodes CASSFSTGPEQYF. V and J are TRBV7-9 and TRBJ2-7; D is unclear. Germline lookup yields CDR1 SEHNR and CDR2 FQNEAQ (reference sequence). V was trimmed by 3 bases and J by 6 bases, leaving 12 bases between them. The CDR3 runs 13 residues.

The chain joins TRBV27 to TRBJ2-3; 9 bases line up with TRBD2. Germline V CDR1 and CDR2: MNHEY, SMNVEV (reference sequence). The CDR3 is 15 residues long. V dropped 5 bases and J dropped 6; count of bases not matched to a gene: 9. The CDR3 bases are TGTGCCAGCAGTGCCATAGCGGGAGTTGGGGATACGCAGTATTTT. As protein: CASSAIAGVGDTQYF.

The chain links TRBV7-8 to TRBJ2-1; no definite D call. V lost 4 bases and J 6 bases, leaving 7 bases between the germline ends. This CDR3 has 12 amino acids. Germline V gives CDR1 SGHVS, CDR2 FQNEAQ. In DNA, the CDR3 is TGTGCCAGCAGCTACCGAGGCAATGAGCAGTTCTTC. It translates to CASSYRGNEQFF.

V and J are TRBV9 and TRBJ2-2; TRBD2 matches at 11 bases. The V segment lost 4 bases and the J segment 4 bases; nucleotides outside the gene matches: 3. The CDR3 sequence is 15 residues long. Per the germline V gene, CDR1 is SGDLS and CDR2 is YYNGEE. The CDR3 sequence: CASSLAGGPTGELFF. CDR3 in DNA: TGTGCCAGCAGCTTAGCGGGGGGGCCCACCGGGGAGCTGTTTTTT.

The genes are TRBV10-3 and TRBJ1-4; 7 nucleotides agree with TRBD1. The V segment lost 3 bases and the J segment 5 bases; nucleotides outside the gene matches: 6. CDR3 length equals 15 residues. Germline V gene sequence: CDR1 ENHRY, CDR2 SYGVKD. CDR3 coding DNA: TGTGCCATCAGTGAACAGACAGGGCTCAATGAAAAACTGTTTTTT. Its translation is CAISEQTGLNEKLFF.

This clone was counted once. V is TRBV4-3 and J is TRBJ1-2; D ambiguous. V gave up 0 bases and J gave up 2 bases, with 13 bases separating them. Germline lookup yields CDR1 LGHNA and CDR2 YSLEER. The CDR3 is 16 amino acids. In DNA form, the CDR3 reads TGCGCCAGCAGCCAAGATGGGGTCAGAGTCAACTATGGCTACACCTTC. Translation gives CASSQDGVRVNYGYTF.

The chain carries TRBV4-2 and TRBJ2-2, with D perhaps TRBD1 or TRBD2 (5 bases each). V was cut by 1 base and J by 1 base, with 16 bases left in between. Germline-derived CDR1 and CDR2 are LGHNA and YNFKEQ. This CDR3 has 18 residues. CDR3 DNA: TGTGCCAGCAGCCAAGTGATAGGGGTCGGGGTGAACACCGGGGAGCTGTTTTTT. Residues: CASSQVIGVGVNTGELFF.

The rearrangement joins TRBV13 to TRBJ1-1, with D perhaps matching TRBD1 (5 bases). The CDR3 contains 14 residues. Looked up from germline, CDR1 is PRHDT and CDR2 is FYEKMQ (reference sequence). Trimming left V 0 bases short and J 4 bases short, with 9 bases between. For the CDR3, the DNA is TGTGCCAGCAGCTTAGGGCAGGGCGGCACTGAAGCTTTCTTT. Translating gives CASSLGQGGTEAFF.

The CDR3 loop reads CASSPGIYIYEQYF. Written as DNA, the CDR3 is TGTGCCAGCTCCCCCGGGATTTATATTTACGAGCAGTACTTC. The chain uses TRBV11-2 and TRBJ2-7, with D perhaps matching TRBD2 (5 bases). Between the trimmed V and J ends, which lost 8 bases and 4 bases, there was a span of 18 bases. Germline CDR1 and CDR2: SGHAT and FQNNGV. The CDR3 extends over 14 amino acids.

The V gene is TRBV5-1, the J gene TRBJ2-1, with no clear D. The germline V and J ends were trimmed by 0 bases and 15 bases, with 13 bases remaining between them. The germline V gene has CDR1 SGHRS and CDR2 YFSETQ. The CDR3 sequence is 12 residues long. CDR3 amino acids: CASSLDLEGRFF. DNA of the CDR3: TGCGCCAGCAGCTTGGACCTAGAAGGCCGGTTCTTC.

The genes are TRBV6-5 and TRBJ2-2; no reliable D call. V lost 4 bases and J lost 6, with 6 bases in between. CDR1 and CDR2 (germline): MNHEY, SVGAGI. The CDR3 runs 12 residues. Here the CDR3 DNA reads TGTGCCAGCAGTTCTGACTCCGGGGAGCTGTTTTTT. It is translated as CASSSDSGELFF.

The chain is built from TRBV7-8 and TRBJ1-2; TRBD1 might be the D (5 bases). CDR3 length: 11 residues. Per germline, CDR1 SGHVS and CDR2 FQNEAQ. V was pared by 4 bases and J by 7 bases, with 7 bases between. The CDR3 reads CASSSGIGYTF. The DNA for the CDR3 is TGTGCCAGCAGCTCAGGGATTGGCTACACCTTC.

The chain has TRBV2 and TRBJ1-4, with D tentatively TRBD1 (6 bases). V gave up 3 bases and J gave up 8 bases, with 10 bases separating them. Germline V gene lookup returns CDR1 SNHLY and CDR2 FYNNEI. This CDR3 spans 13 amino acids. CDR3 loop: CASSDRGGEKLFF. The CDR3 DNA follows: TGTGCCAGCAGTGACAGGGGCGGAGAAAAACTGTTTTTT.

V and J are TRBV18 and TRBJ1-1; the D gene is possibly TRBD1 (5 bases). Germline-derived CDR1 and CDR2 are KGHSH and LQKENI. The CDR3 loop spans 13 amino acids. Trimming pared 4 bases from V and 0 bases from J, leaving 6 bases between. CDR3 loop: CASSRDLNTEAFF. The CDR3 DNA is TGTGCCAGCTCACGGGACTTGAACACTGAAGCTTTCTTT.

The chain employs TRBV6-5 and TRBJ1-6; D may be TRBD1 (6 bases). Germline values: CDR1 MNHEY, CDR2 SVGAGI. There are 14 residues in the CDR3. CDR3 region: CARGVGSYNSPLHF. The DNA of the CDR3 is TGTGCAAGGGGGGTGGGGTCCTATAATTCACCCCTCCACTTT.

The genes are TRBV6-5 and TRBJ1-1; 7 bases match TRBD1. V trimming: 10 bases; J trimming: 6 bases; junction bases outside the gene matches: 11. Germline lookup yields CDR1 MNHEY and CDR2 SVGAGI. This CDR3 is 13 amino acids long. The CDR3 loop is CATNRGFGAEAFF. For the CDR3, the DNA is TGTGCCACCAACAGGGGCTTTGGGGCTGAAGCTTTCTTT.

A single count supports this clone. This chain connects TRBV10-3 to TRBJ2-1; 7 nucleotides align to TRBD2. Looked up from germline, CDR1 is ENHRY and CDR2 is SYGVKD. This CDR3 has 15 residues. Trimming cost V 4 bases and J 7 bases; bases outside gene matches: 10. CDR3 region: CAISVQGRGVNEQFF. Here the CDR3 DNA reads TGTGCCATCAGTGTACAAGGGAGGGGAGTGAATGAGCAGTTCTTC.

The rearrangement links TRBV24-1 to TRBJ1-2; 8 nucleotides align to TRBD1. V shed 3 bases and J 4 bases; nucleotides not matched to a gene: 9. Germline CDR1 and CDR2: KGHDR and SFDVKD. The CDR3 covers 16 residues. CDR3 amino acids: CATSDPGTGESYGYTF. In DNA form, the CDR3 reads TGTGCCACCAGTGATCCAGGGACAGGAGAATCCTATGGCTACACCTTC.